This T cell receptor beta chain was recovered during a study of shared clonotypes between healthy human individuals. It was around 300 ng DNA, about 33,000 T cell genomes, that went into each replicate PCR of unsorted PBMC. Generated by immunoSEQ multiplex PCR, the TCRdb table keeps only in-frame clones and is missing some. The sample has 450,000 to 550,000 clones; 79% are singletons. The sample holds a few counts of this clone. Its target is unknown. Participating donors were healthy, HIV-negative adults free of recent acute infections or vaccinations. This CDR3 is 11 amino acids long. Trimming took off 8 bases at V and 4 bases at J, with 8 bases between the two ends. In germline, CDR1 is MNHEY, CDR2 SVGAGI. Study findings and constraints: The study sampled only blood, and tissue repertoires likely differ.

Material: PBMCs. This TCR was recovered from a woman aged 40-49 years in good health. Some clones in this sample may be carry-over from other donors' samples. The chain links TRBV6-5 to TRBJ1-1; the D is unclear. The CDR3 sequence: CASWQFTEAFF. DNA of the CDR3: TGTGCCAGCTGGCAGTTCACTGAAGCTTTCTTT.